This paragraph covers one TCR beta chain sequence. What antigen it recognizes has not been identified. Qualities for individual bases were not recorded, and no much larger clone is one base off. The library was generated by 5' RACE. The sequencing machine was an Illumina HiSeq 2500. A second PCR of about 7 to 12 cycles was run with a J-beta primer mix and a sample-barcoded 5' primer. Each TCR beta cDNA molecule received a unique molecular identifier from a template-switch 5' adaptor carrying 12 random nucleotides. Each sample yielded at least 2.5 million CDR3-containing paired-end reads. First-strand cDNA synthesis was performed from all RNA using the Mint cDNA synthesis kit, with priming by a TRBC-specific oligonucleotide. All cDNA was treated with uracil-DNA glycosylase and then went through a first 18-cycle PCR with the universal primers M1SS and BC2_uni_R. In the original analysis: Each sample was normalized by randomly selecting 1 million high-quality reads, each carrying a distinct molecular identifier. Instead of being binned into consensus sequences, reads with shared molecular identifiers were discarded. MiTCR, set to a Q25 quality threshold and the strictest error-elimination algorithm, was used for CDR3 identification, clonotype clustering and error correction. A nonparametric unseen species model with Euler transformation was used to estimate a lower bound on total TCR beta diversity. TCRdb handled the public reads itself, with Q25 trimming in fastp and clone calling in MiXCR, and kept productive beta chains. A single entry per CDR3 protein holds the most common genes and DNA from its merged rows. The V and J calls and clone size come from TCRdb's table, not from the authors' own analysis. Present in this sample are about a million distinct CDR3 sequences, roughly 51% of which were seen just once. About 22% of the sample lies in the top ten.

The roughly 37 donors, aged about 6 to 95 years, were systemically healthy Caucasian individuals from Russia. Each donor gave about 9.7 milliliters of peripheral blood, drawn into EDTA-treated Vacutainer tubes. Ficoll-Paque density-gradient centrifugation was used to isolate PBMCs, with at least 6.5 million per sample. Total RNA was extracted from PBMCs with Trizol reagent, with at least 6 micrograms obtained per sample. For every donor, flow cytometry on a PBMC aliquot measured the percentage of naive CD45RAhigh/CD27high T cells. Trimming removed 1 base from V and 3 bases from J; the gene matches leave 5 bases unexplained. The CDR3 covers 15 residues, taking in both the cysteine and the phenylalanine. Here the CDR3 DNA is all that survives: 45 bases in frame from base 1. Via the germline V gene, CDR1 is LGHNA and CDR2 YSLEER. This entry comes from a study of blood T cells in healthy people across ages (dated by TCRdb to about 2015). Concerning the study at large: Template switching captured roughly one uniquely barcoded TCR beta cDNA molecule per two T cells in model experiments. The study measured age-related changes in TCR beta repertoire diversity using deep sequencing normalized with unique cDNA molecular identifiers. Donors of different ages were randomly distributed across sequencing lanes to avoid experimental bias. Two additional independent replicas of 1 million unique cDNA reads from the same blood draw were analyzed for two donors (one aged 18 to 30 and one aged 80 or older). Four age groups were formed from the donors: young (average roughly 15 years), middle-aged (just under 40), aged (over 55) and long-lived (less than 85).

The investigation overall reported the following: Total diversity estimates from one million sequenced T cells were considered lower bounds and underestimates. Compared with the aged group, the long-lived group had more naive CD4+ T cells, fewer expanded clones and increased TCR diversity, a pattern suggesting age selection. The percentage of naive T cells measured by flow cytometry correlated strongly with observed TCR beta diversity. Observed TCR beta diversity per million T cells fell roughly linearly with age, and a significant reduction was already apparent by age roughly 40. Because the CMV infection status of the donors was unknown, age-related changes in expanded clonotypes may potentially have been confounded. Since profiling was done on bulk unsorted PBMCs, naive and antigen-experienced compartments could not be conclusively compared.

The sequence came from a woman aged 60-75 years in good health. Source material: blood. The chain uses TRBV4-3 and TRBJ2-5; 7 bases in between match TRBD1. The nucleotides are TGCGCCAGCAGCCAAGGCACAGGGGCAAAAGAGACCCAGTACTTC. This codes for CASSQGTGAKETQYF.